This T cell receptor beta chain stems from a study of T cells in localized non-small cell lung cancer. The study, taken as a whole, reports: Clonality of T cells reached its maximum in uninvolved adjacent lung, surpassing tumor. Multi-region tumor sequencing was not done, so intratumor heterogeneity could not be excluded. Adjacent lung tissue had a median about 52 of the top 100 clones found in the tumor. Prolonged overall survival went with higher T cell density in the blood.

Produced via immunoSEQ multiplex PCR; TCRdb's table is partial and in-frame only. The sample has roughly 30,000 clones; over 85% are singletons. Remarks on this clone: The antigen is unknown.

This sequence originates from a woman between 18 and 55 years old with stage I lung adenocarcinoma. The specimen was peripheral blood, collected before any cancer treatment.

This chain's CDR3 is CACHRAPNTEAFF. The CDR3 bases are TGTGCCTGCCACAGGGCGCCGAACACTGAAGCTTTCTTT. This sequence joins TRBV30 and TRBJ1-1; the D gene is possibly TRBD1 (6 bases). CDR1 and CDR2 (germline): GTSNPN, SVGIG (reference sequence). V lost 6 bases to trimming and J lost 1 base, with 12 bases between them. The CDR3 runs to 13 residues.